Detailed here is one T cell receptor (beta chain). This clone was seen once. Its binding antigen is unknown. The record has no base qualities; no much larger clone is one base away. Taken from cysteine to phenylalanine, the CDR3 has 14 residues. The entry retains the CDR3 DNA only, 42 bases that are in frame from base 1. CDR1 and CDR2, looked up from the germline V gene, are SGHVS and FQNEAQ. V lost 1 base and J lost 4 bases; the stretch between them is 10 bases long. The first patient joined ICON in 2016, and enrollment wrapped up when the last patient was enrolled in the second half of 2018. From a subcohort of 76 patients, fresh tumor and matched uninvolved tissue were collected for in-depth immune analyses, including TCR sequencing. TCR sequencing was performed on DNA isolated from bulk tissue, without cell sorting. The data are from a study of tumor-infiltrating lymphocytes in localized non-small cell lung cancer (dated by TCRdb to 2020 to 2022). Context from the whole study: The cohort included patients whose samples were collected after neoadjuvant chemotherapy, as well as both smokers and never-smokers and several histologies. Each patient contributed resected tumor tissue and uninvolved lung tissue from the same patient, described as non-adjacent to the tumor. The same patients underwent several integrated assays, with TCR sequencing performed together with flow cytometry, multiplex immunofluorescence, RNA-seq, exome sequencing and proteomics. In total, the ICON cohort consisted of some 160 surgical patients with localized non-small cell lung cancer who had their tumors resected. The paired tumor versus uninvolved lung comparison of immunoSEQ T-cell fraction included some 57 patients. Study-wide conclusions, independent of this receptor: No association of tumor T-cell fraction from TCR sequencing with recurrence-free survival was found (p = 0.61). Different pieces of the same tissue were used for different assays, so technical variation could not be separated from intratumor heterogeneity. Assay coverage varied across patients depending on available tissue quantity, so only a subset of the cohort had TCR sequencing. In line with immunofluorescence CD3 counts, TCRbeta sequencing supported higher T cell infiltration in tumors compared with uninvolved lung tissue. The TCR-derived T-cell fraction showed no difference between the flow cytometry-defined immunotypes IM1 (good prognosis) and IM2 (poor prognosis).

The T-cell fraction in tumor and uninvolved lung tissue was provided by TCR sequencing with the immunoSEQ assay. From the authors' description of their analysis: To analyze survival, patients were divided into a high T-cell fraction group (upper tertile) and a low T-cell fraction group (lower two tertiles), and the two groups were compared using a log-rank test. A signed-rank test was used to test differences in T-cell fraction between paired tumor and uninvolved lung samples. In TCRdb, the immuneACCESS table is reduced to in-frame sequences with V and J assigned. These tables do not hold every clone; where another copy was compared, an unresolved V gene accounts for under half, and the others remain unexplained. The DNA gave D and trimming, while V, J and clone size come from that table. This sample comprises around 25,000 clones, approximately 73% of them detected only once. The ten largest clonotypes hold less than 7.5% of the sample.

The material sequenced was lung tumor tissue. The sequence came from a human donor with non-small cell lung cancer. The V and J segments used are TRBV7-8 and TRBJ1-2; the D gene cannot be resolved reliably. The DNA reads TGTGCCAGCAGCTTAGTCCCGGACGCCTATGGCTACACCTTC. It translates as CASSLVPDAYGYTF.